One and the same sample provided the 10 T cell receptor beta chains below, sequenced in a study of OX40 agonist ivuxolimab in advanced cancers. This table comes from immunoSEQ multiplex PCR, and its TCRdb copy is limited to in-frame clones, with some not included. The sample yields approximately 62,000 clones, around 92% seen once. This specimen consisted of CD4+ or CD8+ T cells sorted from blood, obtained in a trial of the OX40 agonist ivuxolimab. These receptors came from an adult with an advanced solid tumor such as melanoma, head and neck, liver or kidney cancer.

The chain combines TRBV28 with TRBJ2-3; tentatively, D is TRBD1 (5 bases). Germline CDR1 and CDR2: MDHEN and SYDVKM. The CDR3 runs 14 residues. V was cut by 1 base and J by 4 bases, with 9 bases left in between. CDR3 DNA sequence: TGTGCCAGCAGTTTATTAGGACAAGCAGATACGCAGTATTTT. It translates to CASSLLGQADTQYF.

The genes are TRBV19 and TRBJ2-7, with 9 bases fitting TRBD1. Germline V CDR1 and CDR2: LNHDA, SQIVND (reference sequence). The trim removed 7 bases at V and 6 bases at J, leaving 10 bases unmatched. This CDR3 is built from 14 residues. The CDR3 DNA reads as TGTGCCAGTACTGCCGGGACAGGGCCCTTCGAGCAGTACTTC. Protein: CASTAGTGPFEQYF.

V is TRBV6-5 and J is TRBJ2-1; maybe TRBD2 (5 bases). In germline, CDR1 is MNHEY, CDR2 SVGAGI. The CDR3 has 15 residues. Trimming pared 0 bases from V and 4 bases from J, leaving 10 bases between. The CDR3 DNA reads as TGTGCCAGCAGTTACTCGAAACGGGGATACAATGAGCAGTTCTTC. Its protein is CASSYSKRGYNEQFF.

The rearrangement links TRBV5-1 to TRBJ2-5; perhaps TRBD2 as D (6 bases). V shed 0 bases and J shed 2 bases, with 20 bases lying between them. There are 18 residues in the CDR3. Per germline, CDR1 SGHRS and CDR2 YFSETQ. This CDR3 is CASSLVPWGVAVQETQYF. The CDR3 DNA reads TGCGCCAGCAGCTTGGTCCCCTGGGGGGTGGCGGTACAAGAGACCCAGTACTTC.

CDR3 amino acids: CATSRDVGAAVDNEQFF. CDR3 DNA sequence: TGTGCCACCAGCAGAGATGTAGGTGCGGCAGTAGACAATGAGCAGTTCTTC. The chain uses TRBV15 and TRBJ2-1; D unresolved. V lost 0 bases and J lost 5, with 17 bases in between. This CDR3 spans 17 amino acids. Germline V lookup: CDR1 LNHNV, CDR2 YYDKDF (reference sequence).

The chain has TRBV4-1 and TRBJ1-3; weak D call: TRBD1 (5 bases). This CDR3 spans 15 amino acids. V lost 2 bases, J lost 4 bases, and 12 bases lay in between. Germline assignment: CDR1 MGHRA and CDR2 YSYEKL. The CDR3 protein is CASSQSDSTGNTIYF. For the CDR3, the DNA is TGCGCCAGCAGCCAATCCGACAGCACCGGAAACACCATATATTTT.

The chain links TRBV13 to TRBJ1-3; TRBD1 matches at 8 bases. V lost 5 bases, J lost 7 bases, and 7 bases stayed unmatched. Germline CDR1 and CDR2: PRHDT and FYEKMQ (reference sequence). The CDR3 has 14 amino acids. The CDR3 sequence: CASSPEQGDNTIYF. In DNA form, the CDR3 reads TGTGCCAGCAGCCCGGAACAGGGGGACAACACCATATATTTT.

As concerns this clone: A much larger clone sits a single nucleotide away, making a read error possible. The chain uses TRBV11-1 and TRBJ1-1, with TRBD1 matching 7 bases. There are 15 residues in the CDR3. CDR1 and CDR2 from the germline V gene are SGHAT and FQDESV (reference sequence). With V trimmed by 5 bases and J by 4 bases, 10 bases remained unmatched. DNA of the CDR3: TGTGCCAGCAGCGTAGGGGGAGGGGGCGGCACTGAAGCTTTCTTT. Protein sequence: CASSVGGGGGTEAFF.

This rearrangement joins TRBV7-9 to TRBJ1-1; D ambiguous. Per the germline V gene, CDR1 is SEHNR and CDR2 is FQNEAQ (reference sequence). Deletions cut 6 bases from V and 1 base from J, with 9 bases between. The CDR3 length is 13 residues. The CDR3 sequence is CASRPSGNTEAFF. The CDR3 DNA sequence: TGTGCCAGCAGGCCGTCAGGGAACACTGAAGCTTTCTTT.

The chain joins TRBV6-5 to TRBJ2-1; D is possibly TRBD1 (6 bases). The CDR3 length is 13 residues. V was shortened by 5 bases and J by 3 bases, with 8 bases between the two germline ends. Germline V gene data show CDR1 as MNHEY and CDR2 as SVGAGI. DNA for the CDR3: TGTGCCAGCAGTCTGGACAGCTACAATGAGCAGTTCTTC. This codes for CASSLDSYNEQFF.